This TCR beta chain was found in a study of tumor-infiltrating lymphocytes in oesophageal squamous cell carcinoma. Turning to this clonotype: The missing conserved phenylalanine or tryptophan at the end of this CDR3 makes a read error likely. No DNA is shown, since the ends of the CDR3 on it are uncertain; the CDR3 is the one TCRdb lists.

Each CDR3 protein is one row after TCRdb ran MiXCR on the PCR reads. The sample has roughly 18,000 distinct CDR3 sequences; nearly 45% are singletons. The CDR3 extends over 16 residues, inclusive of both ends. Germline V CDR1 and CDR2: MNHEY, SMNVEV (reference sequence). The specimen was esophageal tumor tissue. V gene TRBV27 combines with J gene TRBJ2-7; the table names TRBD1, a call not compared with the DNA. The sequence derives from a male donor with esophageal squamous cell carcinoma. The CDR3 loop reads CASSSGTGAGGYTFGS.